Listed here is a single T cell receptor (beta chain). No antigen is known for it. TCRdb keeps only in-frame clones here, not all; method: immunoSEQ multiplex PCR. The repertoire includes 350,000 to 500,000 clones, less than 95% of them detected once, and about 4.5% sits in the top ten. Germline-derived CDR1 and CDR2 are SGHDT and YYEEEE. The CDR3 sequence is 14 residues long. The V gene end was trimmed by 4 bases and the J gene end by 4 bases; junction bases not matched to a gene: 6. The sample belongs to a study of Ad26.COV2.S vaccination and SARS-CoV-2 variants. Study-wide context: Vaccine-arm donor from the placebo-controlled COV1001 Ad26.COV2.S trial. Donor got 5x10^10 or 1x10^11 viral particles of Ad26.COV2.S. Findings and limits, study-wide: An underestimation of total T cell responses may have resulted from the TCR breadth and depth analyses.

Treatment meaning: 15 to 20 received Ad26.COV2.S at low or high dose, single or two shots; several received placebo; per-sample allocation not given. Collection of samples fell on day 63 after the first vaccine or placebo injection. Specimen: peripheral blood, collected in a trial of Ad26.COV2.S vaccine versus placebo. V gene TRBV5-6 combines with J gene TRBJ2-5, with 8 positions matching TRBD1. The receptor's source is a person aged 18-65 years who received the Ad26.COV2.S COVID-19 vaccine or a placebo. The CDR3 protein is CASSPQGASETQYF. For the CDR3, the DNA is TGTGCCAGCAGCCCCCAGGGGGCGTCAGAGACCCAGTACTTC.